These T cell receptor beta chains were read from a single sample in a study of Ad26.COV2.S vaccination and SARS-CoV-2 variants. Profiled with immunoSEQ multiplex PCR; TCRdb holds only in-frame clones, not every one. Altogether some 390,000 clones are present, approximately 91% being singletons, with the ten largest covering 1.5% to 2%. The starting material was peripheral blood, obtained in a trial of Ad26.COV2.S vaccine versus placebo. The receptors derive from a person between 18 and 59 years old who received the Ad26.COV2.S COVID-19 vaccine or a placebo. CDR3s include the opening cysteine and the closing phenylalanine or tryptophan. D genes are given only for firm matches. Size is omitted from some rows. Given values are once, few, many or a class for expanded clones.

>-|TRBJ2-1|TRBD1|TRBV5-1
TGCGCCAGCAGCTTGAGACCGTTGGGACAGGGAGGACATGAGCAGTTCTTC
CASSLRPLGQGGHEQFF
>-|TRBJ2-3|-|TRBV6-1
TGTGCCAGCAGTGAACTCGGCACAGATACGCAGTATTTT
CASSELGTDTQYF
>-|TRBJ2-3|-|TRBV13
TGTGCCAGCAGCTCGGCGAGGACTACCAGCACAGATACGCAGTATTTT
CASSSARTTSTDTQYF
>-|TRBJ1-4|-|TRBV21-1
TGTGCCAGCAGGTCGCAGGGATCTAATGAAAAACTGTTTTTT
CASRSQGSNEKLFF
>-|TRBJ1-2|TRBD1|TRBV19
TGTGCCAGTAGTTCTTTAGGGACAGGGGGAAGGAGTGGCTACACCTTC
CASSSLGTGGRSGYTF
>once|TRBJ1-3|-|TRBV4-1
TGCGCCAGCAGCCAAGATCACCGCTCTGGAAACACCATATATTTT
CASSQDHRSGNTIYF
>-|TRBJ2-7|TRBD2|TRBV7-2
TGTGCCAGCAGCTTAATGGGACTAGCGATCTACGAGCAGTACTTC
CASSLMGLAIYEQYF
>-|TRBJ1-1|-|TRBV14
TGTGCCAGCAGCCAAGTACTGGGAAAAGCATCTTTCTTT
CASSQVLGKASFF
>-|TRBJ1-6|TRBD1|TRBV7-9
TGTGCCAGCACACATACTCGGACAGGGAGGAATTCACCCCTCCACTTT
CASTHTRTGRNSPLHF
>once|TRBJ2-7|-|TRBV2
TGTGCCAGCAGCGAACAGGGATCCTACGAAGAGCAGTACTTC
CASSEQGSYEEQYF
>-|TRBJ1-1|TRBD1|TRBV7-9
TGTGCCAGCAGCTTAGTGGGGGACAGGGGGCAAGAAGCTTTCTTT
CASSLVGDRGQEAFF
>once|TRBJ2-7|-|TRBV3-1/TRBV3-2
TGTGCCAGCAGCCTGCACTCCGAGCAGTACTTC
CASSLHSEQYF
>-|TRBJ1-2|-|TRBV24-1
TGTGCCACCAGTGATCCGAACCAGAGGTATGGCTACACCTTC
CATSDPNQRYGYTF
>-|TRBJ2-5|-|TRBV11-3
TGTGCCAGCAGCTCATCCGGGAGCCAAGAGACCCAGTACTTC
CASSSSGSQETQYF
>-|TRBJ2-2|TRBD2|TRBV15
TGTGCCACCAGCCGGACTAGCGGGACCGGGGAGCTGTTTTTT
CATSRTSGTGELFF
>once|TRBJ2-7|-|TRBV5-1
TGCGCCAGCAGCTTGGCCGACGGCTACGAGCAGTACTTC
CASSLADGYEQYF
>-|TRBJ1-4|TRBD1|TRBV7-9
TGTGCCAGCAGCTTAGGACAGGGGGATGAAAAACTGTTTTTT
CASSLGQGDEKLFF
>-|TRBJ1-1|-|TRBV6-6
TGTGCCAGCAGTTACTCGGACAGCGGCACTGAAGCTTTCTTT
CASSYSDSGTEAFF
>-|TRBJ2-3|-|TRBV19
TGTGCCAGTAGTATAGATTGGAGAGATACGCAGTATTTT
CASSIDWRDTQYF
>-|TRBJ2-7|TRBD1|TRBV7-2
TGTGCCAGCAGCTTGGGACAGGCCCTACTGGAGCAGTACTTC
CASSLGQALLEQYF
>-|TRBJ1-1|-|TRBV7-9
TGTGCCAGCAGCTGGACAACGAACACTGAAGCTTTCTTT
CASSWTTNTEAFF
>-|TRBJ2-4|TRBD2|TRBV15
TGTGCCACCAGCAGAGATAAAGCGGGGCCAGGCCGAGCAGGTCGGGCCAAAAACATTCAGTACTTC
CATSRDKAGPGRAGRAKNIQYF
>-|TRBJ2-1|TRBD2|TRBV7-2
TGTGCCAGCAGCCCCATGGCGGGAGTTCACAATGAGCAGTTCTTC
CASSPMAGVHNEQFF
>-|TRBJ2-3|-|TRBV6-1
TGTGCCAGCAGTGATGGTGGGTGGGAGCTTAGAGAAGATACGCAGTATTTT
CASSDGGWELREDTQYF
>once|TRBJ2-3|-|TRBV28
TGTGCCAGCAGCTACGCCCGGGGCTCGGGCACAGATACGCAGTATTTT
CASSYARGSGTDTQYF
>-|TRBJ2-7|-|TRBV10-3
TGTGCCTCCGGGGCCCCCCCGAGCGACGAGCAGTACTTC
CASGAPPSDEQYF
>-|TRBJ1-1|-|TRBV28
TGTGCCAGCAGTTTATTGGGCACTGAAGCTTTCTTT
CASSLLGTEAFF
>-|TRBJ1-2|-|TRBV13
TGTGCCAGCAGCCTCTCGCCGGGACCCACCCCGGATGGCTACACCTTC
CASSLSPGPTPDGYTF
>once|TRBJ2-7|TRBD2|TRBV7-2
TGTGCCAGCAGCTTAGCTGGAGCGGGAGACGAGCAGTACTTC
CASSLAGAGDEQYF
>-|TRBJ2-1|-|TRBV7-2
TGTGCCAGCAGCTTCAGACTTAACAATGAGCAGTTCTTC
CASSFRLNNEQFF
>-|TRBJ1-2|TRBD1|TRBV7-2
TGTGCCAGCAGCAAAGGACAGGGAGAGTATGGCTACACCTTC
CASSKGQGEYGYTF
>-|TRBJ2-1|-|TRBV11-3
TGTGCCAGCAGCTTAGGTTCTGATTACAATGAGCAGTTCTTC
CASSLGSDYNEQFF
>-|TRBJ1-2|-|TRBV10-1
TGCGCCAGCAGTCCCTTCCCGGGTTCTTATGGCTACACCTTC
CASSPFPGSYGYTF
>-|TRBJ2-7|TRBD2|TRBV9
TGTGCCAGCAGCCCGGGACTAGTTGCGTCCTACGAGCAGTACTTC
CASSPGLVASYEQYF
>-|TRBJ1-2|-|TRBV10-3
TGTGCCATCAGTGAACGGGACTATGGCTACACCTTC
CAISERDYGYTF
>-|TRBJ2-1|TRBD1|TRBV2
TGTGCCAGCAGTGAAGCCGCTGGGACAGGGGTTGGGGATGAGCAGTTCTTC
CASSEAAGTGVGDEQFF
>-|TRBJ2-1|TRBD2|TRBV7-9
TGTGCCAGCAGCGGACCGACTAGCGGTAGCTCCTACAATGAGCAGTTCTTC
CASSGPTSGSSYNEQFF
>-|TRBJ2-7|-|TRBV10-3
TGTGCCATCACGGGCAGAAGATTCTACGAGCAGTACTTC
CAITGRRFYEQYF